Shown below are 4 T cell receptor beta chains from a single sample sequenced in a study of cytomegalovirus exposure and HLA in healthy donors. TCRdb's table, derived via immunoSEQ multiplex PCR, lists solely in-frame clones and lacks some. The table has over 150,000 clones, roughly nine tenths seen once. The source material was PBMCs. Receptors originate from a woman aged 25 to 45 in good health and CMV-seronegative.

This chain joins TRBV11-2 and TRBJ2-7; no firm D call. In germline, CDR1 is SGHAT, CDR2 FQNNGV. The CDR3 length is 11 residues. Trimming took 5 bases from V and 2 from J, leaving 4 bases between them. The DNA for the CDR3 is TGTGCCAGCAGCAGCCCCTACGAGCAGTACTTC. Amino acids: CASSSPYEQYF.

This clone was seen more than once but under ten times. The chain links TRBV30 to TRBJ1-5; 8 nucleotides agree with TRBD1. V lost 5 bases to trimming and J lost 1 base; unmatched junction nucleotides: 10. Germline CDR1 is GTSNPN and CDR2 is SVGIG (reference sequence). The CDR3 sequence is 16 residues long. CDR3 DNA sequence: TGTGCCTGGTCCCCAGGGGGCCGACGGAGCAATCAGCCCCAGCATTTT. Amino acid sequence: CAWSPGGRRSNQPQHF. The complete variable domain, with remaining parts taken from reference TRBV30 and TRBJ1-5, reads SQTIHQWPATLVQPVGSPLSLECTVEGTSNPNLYWYRQAAGRGLQLLFYSVGIGQISSEVPQNLSASRPQDRQFILSSKKLLLSDSGFYLCAWSPGGRRSNQPQHFGDGTRLSIL.

Only one count was recorded for this clone. The chain is built from TRBV5-1 and TRBJ2-3, with 13 bases fitting TRBD2. Germline V gives CDR1 SGHRS, CDR2 YFSETQ. Losses at the gene ends were 6 bases for V and 4 bases for J; bases not matched to a gene: 5. The CDR3 consists of 15 residues. The CDR3 loop reads CASTTSGRVADTQYF. The CDR3 nucleotides are TGCGCCAGCACCACTAGCGGGAGGGTCGCAGATACGCAGTATTTT.

The chain couples TRBV28 to TRBJ1-1; tentative D call: TRBD1 (5 bases). The CDR3 has 12 residues. Germline V lookup: CDR1 MDHEN, CDR2 SYDVKM. V gave up 10 bases and J gave up 13 bases, with 22 bases separating them. CDR3 DNA sequence: TGTGCCACAGGCGAGTCTCAGGGAAACGTTTTCTTT. Amino acids: CATGESQGNVFF.